These 20 T cell receptor beta chains were sequenced from one sample in a study of identical twins. TCRdb fed the 5' RACE reads into MiXCR, producing one record per CDR3 protein. The sample contains 450,000 or so distinct CDR3 sequences, 18% of which appear only once. The sample was naive T cells sorted from blood. The receptors shown here come from a middle-aged man in good health.

V usage is TRBV20-1 and J usage is TRBJ2-1; 8 nucleotides line up with TRBD2. This CDR3 has 14 amino acids. Losses at the gene ends were 2 bases for V and 10 bases for J; bases not matched to a gene: 10. Per germline, CDR1 DFQATT and CDR2 SNEGSKA (reference sequence). For the CDR3, the DNA is TGCAGTGCTAGAAGGGCAGCGGGGGCACAAGAGCAGTTCTTC. Its protein product is CSARRAAGAQEQFF.

This clonotype showed up just a few times. V and J are TRBV20-1 and TRBJ1-1, with 10 positions matching TRBD1. Germline values: CDR1 DFQATT, CDR2 SNEGSKA (reference sequence). The trim removed 3 bases at V and 3 bases at J, leaving 7 bases unmatched. The CDR3 runs 15 residues. CDR3 nucleotides: TGCAGTGCTAGTCGGACAGGGGGTGGGTACACTGAAGCTTTCTTT. Its protein product is CSASRTGGGYTEAFF.

The chain carries TRBV4-2 and TRBJ2-5; D is possibly TRBD1 or TRBD2 (7 bases each). Trimming stripped 4 bases from V and 2 bases from J, with 11 bases between. This CDR3 contains 14 residues. From germline, CDR1 is LGHNA and CDR2 YNFKEQ. The CDR3 spells CASSRGGQQETQYF. In DNA form, the CDR3 reads TGTGCCAGCAGCCGGGGGGGACAGCAAGAGACCCAGTACTTC.

The chain has TRBV6-6 and TRBJ2-1, with TRBD1 identical over 9 bases. V dropped 2 bases and J dropped 16; count of bases not matched to a gene: 6. The CDR3 has 12 amino acids. Germline-derived CDR1 and CDR2 are MNHNY and SVGAGI (reference sequence). The CDR3 protein is CASSYRTGAPFF. As DNA, the CDR3 is TGTGCCAGCAGTTACCGGACAGGGGCCCCATTCTTC.

This chain connects TRBV2 to TRBJ2-2, with a possible D match to TRBD1 (6 bases). CDR1 and CDR2 (germline): SNHLY, FYNNEI. V was cut by 11 bases and J by 5 bases, with 12 bases left in between. The length of the CDR3 is 12 residues. The CDR3, as DNA: TGTGCCCGACAGACAGGTACCGGGGAGCTGTTTTTT. Protein sequence: CARQTGTGELFF. Looking up the rest from reference TRBV2 and TRBJ2-2 gives the full variable domain: EPEVTQTPSHQVTQMGQEVILRCVPISNHLYFYWYRQILGQKVEFLVSFYNNEISEKSEIFDDQFSVERPDGSNFTLKIRSTKLEDSAMYFCARQTGTGELFFGEGSRLTVL.

This clonotype was counted many times. The chain uses TRBV7-9 and TRBJ2-3; TRBD1 is a possible D gene (6 bases). Trimming cost V 3 bases and J 14 bases, with 27 bases left between them. Germline V CDR1 and CDR2: SEHNR, FQNEAQ (reference sequence). The CDR3 covers 16 residues. The CDR3 reads CASSFSGQIHRGLGYF. The DNA for the CDR3 is TGTGCCAGCAGCTTTTCCGGACAGATTCACAGAGGGTTGGGGTATTTT.

In its sample, this clonotype was seen a few times. The chain couples TRBV5-1 to TRBJ1-4; 8 bases align to TRBD1. The CDR3 totals 15 residues. The V gene end was trimmed by 4 bases and the J gene end by 3 bases; junction bases not matched to a gene: 5. Per germline, CDR1 SGHRS and CDR2 YFSETQ. The CDR3 sequence is CASSGEGQANEKLFF. CDR3 bases: TGCGCCAGCAGCGGAGAGGGACAGGCTAATGAAAAACTGTTTTTT.

This clonotype occurred many times. The chain combines TRBV6-2 or TRBV6-3 with TRBJ2-1, with no clear D. CDR1 is MNHEY, CDR2 SVGEGT, per germline. There are 11 residues in the CDR3. Trimming removed 4 bases at V and 10 bases at J, with 8 bases between. The DNA for the CDR3 is TGTGCCAGCAGTTCCCCCTTGGAGCAGTTCTTC. Its translation is CASSSPLEQFF.

The rearrangement links TRBV15 to TRBJ2-7; possibly TRBD1 or TRBD2 for D (5 bases each). The germline V and J ends were trimmed by 0 bases and 2 bases, with 14 bases remaining between them. The germline gives CDR1 LNHNV, CDR2 YYDKDF (reference sequence). The CDR3 is 16 amino acids. The CDR3 nucleotides read TGTGCCACCAGCAGAGAAAGCACCAGAGGGGCCTACGAGCAGTACTTC. Encoded protein: CATSRESTRGAYEQYF.

The chain is built from TRBV10-2 and TRBJ2-1, with 9 bases fitting TRBD2. Germline V gene data show CDR1 as WSHSY and CDR2 as SAAADI. The ends lost 3 bases at V and 7 bases at J; junction bases unmatched: 7. This CDR3 is 15 amino acids long. The CDR3 coding sequence is TGCGCCAGCAGTGAAATTAGCGGGAGCGGGAATGAGCAGTTCTTC. It codes for CASSEISGSGNEQFF.

The chain links TRBV5-1 to TRBJ2-3, with D unclear. The ends were cut back, 0 bases at V and 6 bases at J, with 8 bases in the middle. The CDR3 runs 13 residues. Germline V CDR1 and CDR2: SGHRS, YFSETQ. The CDR3 spells CASSLELRDTQYF. Written as DNA, the CDR3 is TGCGCCAGCAGCTTGGAACTTAGGGATACGCAGTATTTT.

This rearrangement joins TRBV18 to TRBJ2-7; 7 bases are shared with TRBD2. Germline-derived CDR1 and CDR2 are KGHSH and LQKENI. This CDR3 region has 15 residues. Trimming cost V 3 bases and J 3 bases; bases outside gene matches: 8. CDR3 nucleotide sequence: TGTGCCAGCTCACCCGGACTAGACGTGGGCTACGAGCAGTACTTC. It specifies CASSPGLDVGYEQYF.

The chain uses TRBV5-6 and TRBJ1-2, with 10 positions matching TRBD1. With V trimmed by 4 bases and J by 4 bases, 1 base remained unmatched. CDR1 and CDR2 from the germline V gene are SGHDT and YYEEEE. CDR3 length: 13 residues. CDR3 sequence (DNA): TGTGCCAGCAGCAGACAGGGGGCCTATGGCTACACCTTC. This sequence encodes CASSRQGAYGYTF.

This clonotype was counted ten times or more. The chain is built from TRBV28 and TRBJ2-3, with D tentatively TRBD1 (6 bases). The CDR3 covers 17 residues. The V gene's germline CDR1 is MDHEN and CDR2 SYDVKM. V was shortened by 4 bases and J by 1 base, with 18 bases between the two germline ends. CDR3 protein: CASSYRDAVTGTDTQYF. In DNA form, the CDR3 reads TGTGCCAGCAGTTACAGGGACGCAGTAACGGGCACAGATACGCAGTATTTT.

The rearrangement joins TRBV20-1 to TRBJ2-7, with TRBD2 identical over 10 bases. The germline CDR1 and CDR2 sequences are DFQATT and SNEGSKA (reference sequence). V gave up 1 base and J gave up 3 bases; unmatched junction bases: 9. The length of the CDR3 is 16 residues. Written as DNA, the CDR3 is TGCAGTGCTAGAGTTTCTCTAGCGGGAGAACTCTACGAGCAGTACTTC. It translates to CSARVSLAGELYEQYF.

This clonotype was seen repeatedly, ten times or more. The V and J genes are TRBV20-1 and TRBJ2-5, with 7 nucleotides matching TRBD2. V lost 4 bases and J lost 7; bases outside the gene matches: 12. The CDR3 is 14 residues long. The germline CDR1 and CDR2 sequences are DFQATT and SNEGSKA (reference sequence). The CDR3: CSANIAGVAGTQYF. CDR3 nucleotide sequence: TGCAGTGCTAATATAGCGGGTGTTGCTGGGACCCAGTACTTC.

The table lists this clonotype with a few counts. V gene TRBV7-2 combines with J gene TRBJ2-7; D is undetermined. This CDR3 spans 13 amino acids. Per germline, CDR1 SGHTA and CDR2 FQGNSA. V lost 2 bases to trimming and J lost 3 bases, with 8 bases between them. CDR3 DNA sequence: TGTGCCAGCAGCTTAAGGGTAGGCTACGAGCAGTACTTC. This gives the protein CASSLRVGYEQYF.

In regard to this clonotype: A read error is possible here, since a much larger clone lies one base away. The V gene is TRBV20-1, the J gene TRBJ2-7; D is unresolved. CDR1 is DFQATT, CDR2 SNEGSKA, per germline (reference sequence). This CDR3 is built from 11 residues. The CDR3 is CSASGSYEKYF. The CDR3 coding sequence is TGCAGTGCCTCTGGCAGCTACGAGAAGTACTTC.

This clonotype came up a few times. This rearrangement joins TRBV10-3 to TRBJ2-5; 8 bases fit TRBD1. Per germline, CDR1 ENHRY and CDR2 SYGVKD. Germline trimming cut 6 bases from V and 1 base from J; bases unmatched to any gene: 7. The CDR3 has 15 amino acids. The CDR3 bases are TGTGCCATCAGCGAGACAGGGGTCTTCCAAGAGACCCAGTACTTC. Its translation is CAISETGVFQETQYF.

V is TRBV20-1 and J is TRBJ2-7; 9 nucleotides agree with TRBD2. The J segment lost 2 bases and the V segment lost 6 bases, leaving 5 bases of the junction unmatched. Germline V gives CDR1 DFQATT, CDR2 SNEGSKA (reference sequence). The CDR3 has 13 residues. The CDR3 sequence: CSALSGRTYEQYF. CDR3 DNA sequence: TGCAGTGCGCTGAGCGGGAGGACCTACGAGCAGTACTTC.